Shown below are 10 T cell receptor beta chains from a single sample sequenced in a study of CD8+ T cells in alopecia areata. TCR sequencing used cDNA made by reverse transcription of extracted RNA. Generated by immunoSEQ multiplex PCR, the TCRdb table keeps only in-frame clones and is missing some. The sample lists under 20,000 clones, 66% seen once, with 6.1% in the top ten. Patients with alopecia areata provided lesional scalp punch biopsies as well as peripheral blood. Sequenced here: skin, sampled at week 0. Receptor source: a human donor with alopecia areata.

The CDR3 is CASSFRGDTQYF. The CDR3 bases are TGTGCCAGCAGCTTCAGGGGAGATACGCAGTATTTT. V and J are TRBV7-6 and TRBJ2-3; perhaps TRBD1 as D (6 bases). There are 12 residues in the CDR3. Germline loops: CDR1 SGHVS, CDR2 FNYEAQ. Trimming took 3 bases from V and 5 from J, leaving 6 bases between them.

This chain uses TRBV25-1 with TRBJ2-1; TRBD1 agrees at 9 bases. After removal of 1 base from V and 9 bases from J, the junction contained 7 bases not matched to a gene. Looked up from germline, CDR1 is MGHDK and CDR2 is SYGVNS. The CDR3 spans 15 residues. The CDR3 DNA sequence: TGTGCCAGCAGTGAATGGGGACAGGGTTCCGGTGAGCAGTTCTTC. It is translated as CASSEWGQGSGEQFF.

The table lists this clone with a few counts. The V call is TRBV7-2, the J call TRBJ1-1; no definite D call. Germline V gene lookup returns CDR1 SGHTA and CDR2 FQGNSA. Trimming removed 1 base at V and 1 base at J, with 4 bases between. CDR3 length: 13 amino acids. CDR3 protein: CASSLEENTEAFF. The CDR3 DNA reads TGTGCCAGCAGCTTAGAGGAGAACACTGAAGCTTTCTTT. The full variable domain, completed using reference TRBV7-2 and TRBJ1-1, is GAGVSQSPSNKVTEKGKDVELRCDPISGHTALYWYRQSLGQGLEFLIYFQGNSAPDKSGLPSDRFSAERTGGSVSTLTIQRTQQEDSAVYLCASSLEENTEAFFGQGTRLTVV.

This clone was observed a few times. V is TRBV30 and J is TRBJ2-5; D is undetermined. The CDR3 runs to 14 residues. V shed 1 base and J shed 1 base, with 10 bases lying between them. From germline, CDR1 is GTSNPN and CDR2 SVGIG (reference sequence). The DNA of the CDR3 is TGTGCCTGGAGTGGGGGTTACTCCCAAGAGACCCAGTACTTC. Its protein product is CAWSGGYSQETQYF.

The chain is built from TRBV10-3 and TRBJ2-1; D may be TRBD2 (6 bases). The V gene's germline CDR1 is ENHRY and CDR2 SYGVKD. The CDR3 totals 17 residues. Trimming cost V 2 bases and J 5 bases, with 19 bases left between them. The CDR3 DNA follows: TGTGCCATCAGTGAGCCTAACCTCCGACTAGGTAACAATGAGCAGTTCTTC. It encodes CAISEPNLRLGNNEQFF.

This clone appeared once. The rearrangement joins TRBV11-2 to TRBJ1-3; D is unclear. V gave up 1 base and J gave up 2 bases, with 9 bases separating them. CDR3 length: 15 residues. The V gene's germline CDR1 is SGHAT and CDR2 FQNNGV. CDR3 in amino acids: CASSLGSWAGNTIYF. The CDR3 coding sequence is TGTGCCAGCAGCTTAGGTAGCTGGGCTGGAAACACCATATATTTT. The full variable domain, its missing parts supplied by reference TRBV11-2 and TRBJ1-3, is EAGVAQSPRYKIIEKRQSVAFWCNPISGHATLYWYQQILGQGPKLLIQFQNNGVVDDSQLPKDRFSAERLKGVDSTLKIQPAKLEDSAVYLCASSLGSWAGNTIYFGEGSWLTVV.

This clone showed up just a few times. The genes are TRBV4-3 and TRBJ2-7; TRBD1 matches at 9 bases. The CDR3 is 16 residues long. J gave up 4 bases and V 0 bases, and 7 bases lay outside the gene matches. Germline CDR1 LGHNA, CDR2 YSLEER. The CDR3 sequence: CASSQEIGQGTYEQYF. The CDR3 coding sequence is TGCGCCAGCAGCCAAGAGATAGGACAGGGGACATACGAGCAGTACTTC.

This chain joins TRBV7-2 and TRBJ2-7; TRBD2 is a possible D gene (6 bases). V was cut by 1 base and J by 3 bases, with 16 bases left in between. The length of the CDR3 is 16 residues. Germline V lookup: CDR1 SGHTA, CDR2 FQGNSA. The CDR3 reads CASSLEAGRLDYEQYF. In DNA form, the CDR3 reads TGTGCCAGCAGCTTAGAGGCTGGTAGACTAGACTACGAGCAGTACTTC. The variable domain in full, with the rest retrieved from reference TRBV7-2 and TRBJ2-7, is GAGVSQSPSNKVTEKGKDVELRCDPISGHTALYWYRQSLGQGLEFLIYFQGNSAPDKSGLPSDRFSAERTGGSVSTLTIQRTQQEDSAVYLCASSLEAGRLDYEQYFGPGTRLTVT.

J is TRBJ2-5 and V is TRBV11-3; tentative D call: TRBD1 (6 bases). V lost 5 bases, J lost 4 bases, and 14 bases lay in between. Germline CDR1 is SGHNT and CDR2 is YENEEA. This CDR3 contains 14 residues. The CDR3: CASSLTGFRETQYF. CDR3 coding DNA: TGTGCCAGCAGCCTTACAGGGTTTCGAGAGACCCAGTACTTC. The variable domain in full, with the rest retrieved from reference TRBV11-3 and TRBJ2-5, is EAGVVQSPRYKIIEKKQPVAFWCNPISGHNTLYWYLQNLGQGPELLIRYENEEAVDDSQLPKDRFSAERLKGVDSTLKIQPAELGDSAVYLCASSLTGFRETQYFGPGTRLLVL.

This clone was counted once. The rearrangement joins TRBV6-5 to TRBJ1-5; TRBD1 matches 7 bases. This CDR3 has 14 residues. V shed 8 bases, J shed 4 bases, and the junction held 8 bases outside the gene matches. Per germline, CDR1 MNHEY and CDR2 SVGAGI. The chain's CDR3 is CASLGQNINQPQHF. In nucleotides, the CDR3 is TGTGCCAGCTTGGGACAGAATATAAATCAGCCCCAGCATTTT.